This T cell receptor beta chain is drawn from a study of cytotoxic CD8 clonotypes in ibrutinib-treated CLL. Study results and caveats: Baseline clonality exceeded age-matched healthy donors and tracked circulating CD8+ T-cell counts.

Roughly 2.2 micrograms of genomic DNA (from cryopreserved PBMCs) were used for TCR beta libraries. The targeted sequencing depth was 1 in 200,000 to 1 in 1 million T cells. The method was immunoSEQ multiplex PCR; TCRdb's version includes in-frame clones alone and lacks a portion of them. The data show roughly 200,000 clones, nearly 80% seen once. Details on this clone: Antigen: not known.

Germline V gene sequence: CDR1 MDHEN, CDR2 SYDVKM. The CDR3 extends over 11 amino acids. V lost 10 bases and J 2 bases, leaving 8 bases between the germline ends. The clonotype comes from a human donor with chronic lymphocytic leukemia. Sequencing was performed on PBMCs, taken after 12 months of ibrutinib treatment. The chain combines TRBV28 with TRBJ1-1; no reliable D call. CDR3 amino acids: CATAGNTEAFF. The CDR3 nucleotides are TGTGCCACCGCGGGTAACACTGAAGCTTTCTTT.